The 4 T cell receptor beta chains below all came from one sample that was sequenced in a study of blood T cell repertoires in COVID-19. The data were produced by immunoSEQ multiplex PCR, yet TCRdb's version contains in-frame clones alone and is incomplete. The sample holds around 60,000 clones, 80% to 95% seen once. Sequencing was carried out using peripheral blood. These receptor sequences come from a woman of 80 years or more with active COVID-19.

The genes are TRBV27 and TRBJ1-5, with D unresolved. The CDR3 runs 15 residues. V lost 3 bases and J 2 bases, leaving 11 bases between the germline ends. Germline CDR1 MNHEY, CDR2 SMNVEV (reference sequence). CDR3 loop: CASSFEGRGNQPQHF. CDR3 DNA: TGTGCCAGCAGTTTCGAGGGTAGGGGCAATCAGCCCCAGCATTTT.

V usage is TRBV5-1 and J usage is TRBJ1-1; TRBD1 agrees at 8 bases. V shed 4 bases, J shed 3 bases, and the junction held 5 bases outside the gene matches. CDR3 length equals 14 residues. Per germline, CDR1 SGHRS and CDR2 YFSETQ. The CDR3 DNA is TGCGCCAGCAGCCGGACAGGGAGAGACACTGAAGCTTTCTTT. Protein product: CASSRTGRDTEAFF.

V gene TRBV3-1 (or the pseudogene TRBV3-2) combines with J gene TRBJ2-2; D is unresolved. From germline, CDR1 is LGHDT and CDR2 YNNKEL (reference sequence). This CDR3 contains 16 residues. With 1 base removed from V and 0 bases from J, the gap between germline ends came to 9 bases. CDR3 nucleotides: TGTGCCAGCAGCCAAGGTGGCAGGTCGAACACCGGGGAGCTGTTTTTT. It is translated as CASSQGGRSNTGELFF.

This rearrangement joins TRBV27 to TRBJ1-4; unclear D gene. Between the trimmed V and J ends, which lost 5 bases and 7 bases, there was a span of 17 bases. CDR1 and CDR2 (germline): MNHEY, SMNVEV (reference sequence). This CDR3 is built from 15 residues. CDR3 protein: CASSVTEHSIEKLFF. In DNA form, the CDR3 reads TGTGCCAGCAGTGTTACAGAACATTCAATTGAAAAACTGTTTTTT. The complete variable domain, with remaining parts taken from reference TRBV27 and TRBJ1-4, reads EAQVTQNPRYLITVTGKKLTVTCSQNMNHEYMSWYRQDPGLGLRQIYYSMNVEVTDKGDVPEGYKVSRKEKRNFPLILESPSPNQTSLYFCASSVTEHSIEKLFFGSGTQLSVL.